One sample yielded the 13 T cell receptor beta chains listed below, sequenced in a study of T cell clonality in common variable immunodeficiency. Measured with immunoSEQ multiplex PCR; TCRdb has only the in-frame clones, and not every one. This sample carries 44,000 or so clones, none of them present only once. The sample consisted of peripheral blood mononuclear cells. Receptors originate from a person aged 18 to 75 in good health.

This clone has a count of ten or more. The read ends 3 residues early relative to the CDR3; the germline J gene fills the gap. The V and J genes are TRBV4-1 and TRBJ2-5; D is unresolved. Trimming removed 1 base at V and 0 bases at J, with 6 bases between. The CDR3 loop spans 14 amino acids. Germline CDR1 and CDR2: MGHRA and YSYEKL. The CDR3 loop reads CASSQAQYQETQYF. CDR3 bases read: TGCGCCAGCAGCCAAGCCCAGTACCAAGAGACC.

This clone has ten or more counts. The read stops 3 residues short of the end of the CDR3; the missing end is completed from the germline J gene. The chain carries TRBV19 and TRBJ2-5; TRBD2 is a possible D gene (5 bases). The CDR3 totals 16 residues. Germline CDR1 and CDR2: LNHDA and SQIVND (reference sequence). V was cut by 3 bases and J by 6 bases, with 20 bases left in between. The covered CDR3 bases are TGTGCCAGTAGTATCGCGGGTAGCGAGAGCTTGAAGACC. Translated: CASSIAGSESLKT. The full CDR3 protein reads CASSIAGSESLKTQYF. Supplemented by reference TRBV19 and TRBJ2-5, the full variable domain reads DGGITQSPKYLFRKEGQNVTLSCEQNLNHDAMYWYRQDPGQGLRLIYYSQIVNDFQKGDIAEGYSVSREKKESFPLTVTSAQKNPTAFYLCASSIAGSESLKTQYFGPGTRLLVL.

This clone has ten or more counts. The read ends 3 residues early relative to the CDR3; the germline J gene fills the gap. The rearrangement uses TRBV14 and TRBJ2-1; TRBD2 aligns across 12 bases. Losses at the gene ends were 2 bases for V and 0 bases for J; bases not matched to a gene: 8. The germline CDR1 and CDR2 sequences are SGHDN and FVKESK. CDR3 length equals 19 residues. The sequenced part of the CDR3 DNA is TGTGCCAGCAGCCAAAGGCTAGCGGGGGGGCATGGCTCCTACAATGAG. Its protein is CASSQRLAGGHGSYNE. The whole CDR3 region reads CASSQRLAGGHGSYNEQFF.

This clone was counted many times. The read ends 3 residues early relative to the CDR3; the germline J gene fills the gap. The genes are TRBV5-1 and TRBJ2-7; 11 bases map to TRBD2. This CDR3 spans 14 amino acids. V gave up 4 bases and J gave up 3 bases; unmatched junction bases: 3. The germline gives CDR1 SGHRS, CDR2 YFSETQ. The DNA read from the CDR3 is TGCGCCAGCAGCACTAGCGGGAGCTACTACGAG. This sequence encodes CASSTSGSYYE. The complete CDR3 sequence is CASSTSGSYYEQYF.

This clone is medium-sized within its sample. Sequencing ends 3 residues short of the CDR3 end; the germline J gene provides the rest. This chain connects TRBV30 to TRBJ2-1, with 10 bases that match TRBD1. Germline trimming cut 1 base from V and 8 bases from J; bases unmatched to any gene: 8. Germline loops: CDR1 GTSNPN, CDR2 SVGIG (reference sequence). The CDR3 totals 15 residues. CDR3 DNA, as far as it was read: TGTGCCTGGAGTGCCTATAGCGGGACAGGGGATGAG. Encoded protein: CAWSAYSGTGDE. The CDR3 as a whole reads CAWSAYSGTGDEQFF.

This clone showed up many times. The CDR3 end falls 3 residues outside the read, so it is completed with the germline J gene. V and J are TRBV2 and TRBJ1-5, with TRBD1 identical over 7 bases. J lost 5 bases, V lost 3 bases, and 4 bases had no gene match. The V gene's germline CDR1 is SNHLY and CDR2 FYNNEI. The length of the CDR3 is 14 residues. The CDR3 protein is CASSEQGVYQPQHF. CDR3 bases read: TGTGCCAGCAGTGAGCAGGGGGTCTATCAGCCC.

The sample holds many counts of this clone. The read gets to within 3 residues of the CDR3 end, and the germline J gene fills in the rest. The V call is TRBV7-3, the J call TRBJ2-7; D not certain. Germline assignment: CDR1 SGHTA and CDR2 FQGTGA. The V gene lost 8 bases and the J gene lost 4 bases, with 12 bases spanning the gap. The CDR3 runs to 12 residues. The part of the CDR3 DNA that was read is TGTGCCAGCCCTCTTATCGGGTACGAG. Translation gives CASPLIGYE. Given in full, the CDR3 is CASPLIGYEQYF.

This clone was observed many times. The read is 3 residues too short to cover the CDR3 end, so that end is filled in from the germline J gene. This chain joins TRBV5-3 and TRBJ1-1, with D possibly TRBD1 on 5 matching bases. TRBV5-3 is labeled an ORF, and its function is uncertain. This CDR3 contains 9 residues. This chain's CDR3 is CANTGGAFF. The covered CDR3 bases are TGTGCCAACACGGGGGGA.

This clone has ten or more counts. The CDR3 is cut off 3 residues early in the read; its end comes from the germline J gene. The chain links TRBV20-1 to TRBJ2-7; 10 bases line up with TRBD2. Germline V gene lookup returns CDR1 DFQATT and CDR2 SNEGSKA (reference sequence). The ends lost 6 bases at V and 2 bases at J; junction bases unmatched: 16. The CDR3 consists of 17 residues. The CDR3: CSATVHRLAGLAYEQYF. CDR3 bases read: TGCAGTGCCACGGTACACAGACTAGCGGGTTTAGCCTACGAG.

Ten or more counts support this clone. With the read ending 3 residues before the CDR3 end, the germline J gene is used to fill in that end. The gene calls are TRBV24-1 and TRBJ2-5, with TRBD2 matching 8 bases. There are 14 residues in the CDR3. Trimming removed 3 bases from V and 5 bases from J; junction bases left unmatched: 4. The germline V gene has CDR1 KGHDR and CDR2 SFDVKD. The CDR3: CATSDSGGHETQYF. The part of the CDR3 DNA that was read is TGTGCCACCAGTGATAGCGGGGGCCATGAGACC.

This clone was counted at least ten times. The read halts 3 residues ahead of the CDR3 end, with the missing end drawn from the germline J gene. V and J are TRBV20-1 and TRBJ2-1; TRBD2 might be the D (5 bases). V was clipped by 3 bases and J by 7 bases, with 13 bases between them. The CDR3 length is 13 residues. Germline CDR1 and CDR2: DFQATT and SNEGSKA (reference sequence). CDR3 sequence reads: CSASSGMGNEQFF. The sequenced CDR3 bases are TGCAGTGCTAGTTCGGGGATGGGAAATGAG.

This clone was observed many times. The read ends 3 residues shy of where the CDR3 ends; the end is completed using the germline J gene. The chain combines TRBV20-1 with TRBJ1-2, with a possible D match to TRBD1 (5 bases). This CDR3 is 15 amino acids long. Germline V CDR1 and CDR2: DFQATT, SNEGSKA (reference sequence). This CDR3 is CSARAPDTKIGGYTF. Incomplete CDR3 DNA: TGCAGTGCTAGAGCCCCGGACACAAAAATAGGGGGC.

This clone was observed many times. The DNA ends 3 residues before the CDR3 does, and the rest of the CDR3 is filled in from the germline J gene. The rearrangement links TRBV9 to TRBJ2-3, with TRBD2 as a possible D gene (7 bases). Per the germline V gene, CDR1 is SGDLS and CDR2 is YYNGEE. CDR3 length: 16 amino acids. Trimming removed 0 bases from V and 2 bases from J, with 13 bases in between. The DNA read from the CDR3 is TGTGCCAGCAGCGTAGTTGGGGGGGGCCACACAGATACG. Translated: CASSVVGGGHTDT. The entire CDR3 protein is CASSVVGGGHTDTQYF.